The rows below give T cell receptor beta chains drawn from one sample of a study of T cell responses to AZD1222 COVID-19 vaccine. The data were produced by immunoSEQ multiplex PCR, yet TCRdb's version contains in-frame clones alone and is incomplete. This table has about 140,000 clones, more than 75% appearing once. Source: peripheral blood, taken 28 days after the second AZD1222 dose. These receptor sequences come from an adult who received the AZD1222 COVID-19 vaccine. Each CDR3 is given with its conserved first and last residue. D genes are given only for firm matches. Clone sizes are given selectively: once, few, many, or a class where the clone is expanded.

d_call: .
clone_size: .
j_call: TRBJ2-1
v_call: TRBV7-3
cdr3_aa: CASSSSPGIVTNEQFF
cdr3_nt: TGTGCCAGCAGCTCAAGTCCGGGGATAGTTACCAATGAGCAGTTCTTC

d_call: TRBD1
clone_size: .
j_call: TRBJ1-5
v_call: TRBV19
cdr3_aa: CASSILQGLNQPQHF
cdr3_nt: TGTGCCAGTAGTATCCTACAGGGGCTAAATCAGCCCCAGCATTTT

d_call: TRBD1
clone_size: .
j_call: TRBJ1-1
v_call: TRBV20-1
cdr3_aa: CSAERTGVAFF
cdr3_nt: TGCAGTGCAGAGAGGACAGGGGTGGCTTTCTTT

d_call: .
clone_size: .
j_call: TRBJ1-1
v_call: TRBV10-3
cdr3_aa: CAIGGAHEAFF
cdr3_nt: TGTGCCATCGGGGGAGCCCATGAAGCTTTCTTT

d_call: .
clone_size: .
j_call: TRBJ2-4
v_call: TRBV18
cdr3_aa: CASSPTSSEDIQYF
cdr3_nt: TGTGCCAGCTCACCAACGAGTAGTGAGGACATTCAGTACTTC

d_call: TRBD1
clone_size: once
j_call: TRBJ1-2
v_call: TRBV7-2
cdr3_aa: CASSPTGGATNGYTF
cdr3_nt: TGTGCCAGCAGCCCAACAGGGGGCGCGACTAACGGCTACACCTTC

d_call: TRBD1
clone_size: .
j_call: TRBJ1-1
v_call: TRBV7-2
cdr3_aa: CASSLDRGTEAFF
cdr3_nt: TGTGCCAGCAGCTTAGACAGGGGAACTGAAGCTTTCTTT

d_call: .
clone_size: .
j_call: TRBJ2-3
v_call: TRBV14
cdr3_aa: CASSQGDMTSDTQYF
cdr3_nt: TGTGCCAGCAGCCAAGGGGATATGACCTCAGATACGCAGTATTTT

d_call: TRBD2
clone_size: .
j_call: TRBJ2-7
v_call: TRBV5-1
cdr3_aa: CASSLDIAGLTYEQYF
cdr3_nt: TGCGCCAGCAGCTTGGATATAGCGGGGCTTACCTACGAGCAGTACTTC

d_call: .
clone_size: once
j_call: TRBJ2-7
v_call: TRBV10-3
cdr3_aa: CAIKGYSYEQYF
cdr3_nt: TGTGCCATCAAGGGGTACTCCTACGAGCAGTACTTC

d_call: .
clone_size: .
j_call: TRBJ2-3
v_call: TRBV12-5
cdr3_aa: CASGPRETDTQYF
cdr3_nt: TGTGCTAGTGGCCCCAGGGAAACAGATACGCAGTATTTT

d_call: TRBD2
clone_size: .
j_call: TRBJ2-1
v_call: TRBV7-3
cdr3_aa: CASSLGTSGINEQFF
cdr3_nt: TGTGCCAGCAGCTTAGGGACTAGCGGAATCAATGAGCAGTTCTTC

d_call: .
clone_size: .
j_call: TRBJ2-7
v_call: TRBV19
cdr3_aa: CASSIDLSYEQYF
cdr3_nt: TGTGCCAGTAGTATAGATCTCTCCTACGAGCAGTACTTC

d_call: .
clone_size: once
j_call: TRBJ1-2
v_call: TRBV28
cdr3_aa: CASRPRTAYGYTF
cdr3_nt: TGTGCCAGCAGACCCCGGACAGCCTATGGCTACACCTTC

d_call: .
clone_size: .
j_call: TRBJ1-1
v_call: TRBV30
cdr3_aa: CAWSVLTNTEAFF
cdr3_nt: TGTGCCTGGAGTGTTTTAACGAACACTGAAGCTTTCTTT

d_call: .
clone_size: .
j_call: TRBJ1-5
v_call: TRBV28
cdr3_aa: CASSLSHARSNQPQHF
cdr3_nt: TGTGCCAGCAGCCTCTCCCACGCACGTAGCAATCAGCCCCAGCATTTT